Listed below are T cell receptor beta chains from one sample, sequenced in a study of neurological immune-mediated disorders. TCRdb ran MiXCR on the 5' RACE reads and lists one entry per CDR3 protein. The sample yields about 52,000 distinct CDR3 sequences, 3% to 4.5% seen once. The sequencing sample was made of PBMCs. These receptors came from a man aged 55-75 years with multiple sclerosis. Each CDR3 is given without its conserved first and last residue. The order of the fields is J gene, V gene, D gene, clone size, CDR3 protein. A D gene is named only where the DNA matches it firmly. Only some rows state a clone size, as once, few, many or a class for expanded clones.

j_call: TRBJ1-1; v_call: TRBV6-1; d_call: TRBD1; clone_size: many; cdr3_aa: ASNGQVSTEAF
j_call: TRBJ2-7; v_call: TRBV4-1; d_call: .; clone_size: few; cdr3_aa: ASSQTHATENYEQY
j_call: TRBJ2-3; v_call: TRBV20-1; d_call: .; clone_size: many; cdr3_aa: SAPGRTSDTQY
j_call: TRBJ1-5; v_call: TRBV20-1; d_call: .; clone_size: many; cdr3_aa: SAIRGGNQPQH
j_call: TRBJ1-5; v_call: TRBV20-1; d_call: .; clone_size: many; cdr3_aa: SALRAGRNQPQH
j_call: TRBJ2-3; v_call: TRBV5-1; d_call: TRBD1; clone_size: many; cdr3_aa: ASSTLPGGASTDTQY
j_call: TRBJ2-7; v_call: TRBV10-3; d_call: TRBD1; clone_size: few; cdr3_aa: AISPGGTGSSYEQY
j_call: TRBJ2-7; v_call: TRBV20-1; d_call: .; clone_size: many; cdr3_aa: SAPPEYSYEQY
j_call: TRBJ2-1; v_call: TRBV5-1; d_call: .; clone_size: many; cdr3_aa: ASTMSGYNEQF
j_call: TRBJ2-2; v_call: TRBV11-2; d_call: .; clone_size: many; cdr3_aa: ASPPQGNTGELF
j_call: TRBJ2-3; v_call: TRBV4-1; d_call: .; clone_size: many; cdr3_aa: ASSLPGATDTQY
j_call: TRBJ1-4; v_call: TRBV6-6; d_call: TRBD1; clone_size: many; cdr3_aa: ASSPVTGVVEKLF
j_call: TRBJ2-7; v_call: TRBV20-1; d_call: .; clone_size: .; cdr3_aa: SARDLKTYEQY
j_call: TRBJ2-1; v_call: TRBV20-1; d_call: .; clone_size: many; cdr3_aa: SASSNEQF
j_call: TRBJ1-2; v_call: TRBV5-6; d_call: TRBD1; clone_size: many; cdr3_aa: ASSNGTGESIYGYT
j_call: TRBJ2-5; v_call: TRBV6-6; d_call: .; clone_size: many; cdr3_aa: ASSYGAGRSQETQY
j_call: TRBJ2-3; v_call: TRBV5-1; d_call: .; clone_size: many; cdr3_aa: ASSPDRGTDTQY
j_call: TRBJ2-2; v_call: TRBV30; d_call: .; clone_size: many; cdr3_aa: AWSVRGFGGELF
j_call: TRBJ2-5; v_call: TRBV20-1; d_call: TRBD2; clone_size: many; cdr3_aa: SATLAEGQTQY
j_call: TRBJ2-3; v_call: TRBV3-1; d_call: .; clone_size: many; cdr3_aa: ASSQGGSGLTDTQY
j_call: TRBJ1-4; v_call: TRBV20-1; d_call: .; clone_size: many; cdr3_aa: SAISWSRATNEKLF
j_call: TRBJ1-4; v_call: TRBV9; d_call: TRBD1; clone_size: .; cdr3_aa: ASSRTGTGIEKLF
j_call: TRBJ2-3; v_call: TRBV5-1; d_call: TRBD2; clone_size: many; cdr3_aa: ASSFGSGRTDTQY
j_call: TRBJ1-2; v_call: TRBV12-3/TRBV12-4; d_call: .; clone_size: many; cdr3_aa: ASSFAHGYT
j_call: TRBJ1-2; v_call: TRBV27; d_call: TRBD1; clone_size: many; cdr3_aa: ASSLSDRGRYGYT
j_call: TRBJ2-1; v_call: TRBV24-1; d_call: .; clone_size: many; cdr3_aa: ATSTKAHEQF
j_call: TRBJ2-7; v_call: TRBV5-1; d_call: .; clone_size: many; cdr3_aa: ASSSSSMREQY
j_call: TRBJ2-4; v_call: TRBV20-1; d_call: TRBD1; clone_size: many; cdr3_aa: SADRDRGSKNIQY
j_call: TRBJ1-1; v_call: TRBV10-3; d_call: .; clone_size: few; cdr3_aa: AISSTGMNTEAF
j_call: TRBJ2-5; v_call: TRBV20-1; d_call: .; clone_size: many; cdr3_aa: SARVGSETQY
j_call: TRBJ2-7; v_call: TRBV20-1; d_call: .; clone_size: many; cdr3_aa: SARDLGGGTYEQY